A selection of T cell receptor beta chains follows, all from one sample in a study of cytomegalovirus exposure and HLA in healthy donors. TCRdb's table, derived via immunoSEQ multiplex PCR, lists solely in-frame clones and lacks some. This table has about 220,000 clones, about 75% appearing once. The sequenced sample was PBMCs. The receptors were gathered from a woman aged 25 to 45 in good health and CMV-seronegative. Each CDR3 is given with its conserved first and last residue. Fields, in order: D gene, V gene, CDR3 length, clone size, J gene, CDR3 DNA, CDR3 protein. A D gene is named only where the DNA matches it firmly. A clone size is listed for some rows: how often the clone was seen (once, few, many), or a class if it is expanded.

>TRBD2|TRBV5-1|14|NA|TRBJ2-1
TGCGCCAGCAGGACTAGCGGGGGAAACAATGAGCAGTTCTTC
CASRTSGGNNEQFF
>TRBD1|TRBV29-1|15|NA|TRBJ2-7
TGCAGCGTATCCGCCCTTGACAGGGGACCCTACGAGCAGTACTTC
CSVSALDRGPYEQYF
>TRBD1|TRBV19|16|NA|TRBJ1-1
TGTGCCAGTAGTATAGGGACAGGGCTTGCGGACACTGAAGCTTTCTTT
CASSIGTGLADTEAFF
>TRBD2|TRBV19|17|NA|TRBJ2-2
TGTGCCAGTAGTTCCTCTAGCGGGGGGGCCCTGGGCGAGGAGCTGTTTTTT
CASSSSSGGALGEELFF
>NA|TRBV6-4|16|NA|TRBJ2-1
TGTGCCAGCAGTGACTCTGACGGAGACTCCTACAATGAGCAGTTCTTC
CASSDSDGDSYNEQFF
>TRBD1|TRBV30|17|NA|TRBJ2-7
TGTGCCTGGACCCCGAAAGGGAGGGGACAGGGACCCTACGAGCAGTACTTC
CAWTPKGRGQGPYEQYF
>TRBD1|TRBV6-6|15|once|TRBJ2-6
TGTGCCAGCAGTACAGGGGGCGATGGGGCCAACGTCCTGACTTTC
CASSTGGDGANVLTF
>NA|TRBV5-1|12|few|TRBJ2-5
TGCGCCAGCAGCCCGCAGGGAGAGACCCAGTACTTC
CASSPQGETQYF
>TRBD1|TRBV5-4|15|NA|TRBJ1-4
TGTGCCAGCAGCCGTGGGACAGATTTTAATGAAAAACTGTTTTTT
CASSRGTDFNEKLFF
>TRBD1|TRBV30|11|NA|TRBJ1-2
TGTGCCTGGGACAGGGTAGGCGGCTACACCTTC
CAWDRVGGYTF
>NA|TRBV12-2|20|NA|TRBJ2-7
TGTGCAAGTCGCTCCGGACTAGCGGGAGGGCCGGCGGGTATTCAGGACGCGCAGTACTTC
CASRSGLAGGPAGIQDAQYF
>NA|TRBV30|14|NA|TRBJ1-5
TGTGCCTGGAATGTGGGCAGTAGCAATCAGCCCCAGCATTTT
CAWNVGSSNQPQHF
>TRBD1|TRBV30|13|NA|TRBJ2-7
TGTGCCTGGAGTTCCGGGACAGGCGAGGAGCAGTACTTC
CAWSSGTGEEQYF
>NA|TRBV19|15|NA|TRBJ1-5
TGTGCCAGTAGTCCCTTTGTAAATAGCAATCAGCCCCAGCATTTT
CASSPFVNSNQPQHF
>TRBD1|TRBV5-1|15|NA|TRBJ1-4
TGCGCCAGCAGCTCCCAGACAGGGGGTTATGAAAAACTGTTTTTT
CASSSQTGGYEKLFF